This TCR beta chain was recovered during a study of response to subunit inactivated influenza vaccine. V was clipped by 0 bases and J by 2 bases, with 6 bases between them. Germline V gives CDR1 SGHTA, CDR2 FQGNSA. The CDR3 is made up of 14 amino acids. Study-level results: Each seasonal flu vaccination may recruit only limited new T cells, authors suggested.

This clonotype was seen more than once but under ten times. Antigen: not known. Via MiXCR, TCRdb re-called the RT-PCR reads, giving one row per CDR3 protein. Among around 850,000 distinct CDR3 sequences, less than 20% were seen once, and the ten largest hold 9.5% to 13%. The specimen comprised PBMCs from blood, sampled 4 to 6 days after vaccination. This chain uses TRBV7-2 with TRBJ2-3; D is unclear. This TCR was recovered from a man aged 50 to 60 who received an inactivated influenza vaccine. The CDR3 here is CASSLAWPTDTQYF. Written as DNA, the CDR3 is TGTGCCAGCAGCTTAGCATGGCCCACAGATACGCAGTATTTT.